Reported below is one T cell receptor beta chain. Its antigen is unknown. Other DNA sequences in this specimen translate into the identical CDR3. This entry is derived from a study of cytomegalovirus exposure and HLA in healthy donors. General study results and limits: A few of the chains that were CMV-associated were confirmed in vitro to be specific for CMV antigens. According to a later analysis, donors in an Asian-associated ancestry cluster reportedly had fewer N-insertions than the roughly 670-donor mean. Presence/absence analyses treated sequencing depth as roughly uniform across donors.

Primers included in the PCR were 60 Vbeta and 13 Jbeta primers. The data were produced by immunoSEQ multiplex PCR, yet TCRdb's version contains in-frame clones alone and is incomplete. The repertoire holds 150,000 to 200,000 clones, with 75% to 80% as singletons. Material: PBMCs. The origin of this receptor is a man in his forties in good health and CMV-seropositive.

The CDR3 coding sequence is TGTGCCAGCTCACCAACCACTAGCGGGAGCGGAACCGGGGAGCTGTTTTTT. It translates to CASSPTTSGSGTGELFF. This chain joins TRBV18 and TRBJ2-2, with 11 bases identical to TRBD2. V gave up 2 bases and J gave up 5 bases; unmatched junction bases: 7. The CDR3 contains 17 residues. The germline V gene has CDR1 KGHSH and CDR2 LQKENI.